The 18 T cell receptor beta chains reported below all come from one sample, sequenced in a study of T cells in Graves' hyperthyroidism and ophthalmopathy (dated by TCRdb to the late 2010s). Library preparation employed multiplex PCR. The data were produced on an Illumina HiSeq 2000. The TCR beta CDR3 regions were amplified from RNA transcripts. The first round of RT-PCR for the TCR CDR3 was performed with the HTBI primer set and the Qiagen OneStep RT-PCR kit. Clones were called with MiXCR by TCRdb after fastp trimmed the public reads at Q25, and only in-frame beta chains were retained. When rows share a CDR3 protein, they turn into one entry using the most common DNA and genes. Within this sample are 200,000 to 300,000 distinct CDR3 sequences, with around 25% of them counted one time only. The ten largest clones add up to 35% to 40% of the sample. Material: blood. The source of these receptors is a woman between 35 and 50 years old with Graves' ophthalmopathy.

At least ten counts were recorded for this clonotype. V and J are TRBV2 and TRBJ2-7, with D maybe TRBD1 (6 bases). Germline-derived CDR1 and CDR2 are SNHLY and FYNNEI. Trimming pared 3 bases from V and 7 bases from J, leaving 10 bases between. This CDR3 comprises 12 residues. The CDR3 sequence is CASSDTGYEQYF. The CDR3 nucleotides are TGTGCCAGCAGTGATACAGGGTATGAGCAGTACTTC.

This clonotype was counted ten times or more. DNA for the CDR3: TGTGCCAGCAGTGATCAGCGAGAGACCCAGTACTTC. Translated: CASSDQRETQYF. The chain carries TRBV2 and TRBJ2-5, with D uncertain. Trimming left V 3 bases short and J 4 bases short, with 6 bases between. There are 12 residues in the CDR3. Looked up from germline, CDR1 is SNHLY and CDR2 is FYNNEI.

The chain has TRBV4-3 and TRBJ1-1; the D is unclear. The V gene lost 3 bases and the J gene lost 7 bases, with 12 bases spanning the gap. CDR3 length: 13 amino acids. Germline CDR1 LGHNA, CDR2 YSLEER. CDR3 amino acids: CASSQTARGEAFF. CDR3 nucleotide sequence: TGCGCCAGCAGCCAGACCGCCCGGGGTGAAGCTTTCTTT.

The table lists this clonotype with many counts. The gene calls are TRBV19 and TRBJ1-1; 9 positions match TRBD1. Germline V gives CDR1 LNHDA, CDR2 SQIVND (reference sequence). The CDR3 spans 13 residues. Trimming removed 10 bases from V and 3 bases from J; junction bases left unmatched: 6. CDR3 sequence reads: CATTQGAYTEAFF. CDR3 bases: TGTGCCACCACACAGGGGGCATACACTGAAGCTTTCTTT.

With respect to this clonotype: Given a much more abundant clone one base away, this may be a read error. The CDR3 sequence: CVSKSGQGWNSPLHF. CDR3 in DNA: TGTGTCAGCAAGTCCGGACAGGGCTGGAATTCACCCCTCCACTTT. This chain links TRBV27 with TRBJ1-6; 8 bases are a match to TRBD1. The CDR3 totals 15 residues. Germline V CDR1 and CDR2: MNHEY, SMNVEV (reference sequence).

This clonotype has a count of ten or more. The chain employs TRBV6-2 or TRBV6-3 and TRBJ2-7; 14 nucleotides line up with TRBD2. Germline V gene data show CDR1 as MNHEY and CDR2 as SVGEGT. The CDR3 runs 16 residues. V gave up 7 bases and J gave up 7 bases; unmatched junction bases: 12. CDR3 region: CASTNSGLAGVQEQYF. The CDR3 nucleotides are TGTGCCAGCACCAACTCGGGACTAGCGGGAGTTCAGGAGCAGTACTTC.

The V gene is TRBV7-9, the J gene TRBJ2-7; D is undetermined. CDR3 size: 12 residues. V was clipped by 5 bases and J by 4 bases, with 9 bases between them. Germline assignment: CDR1 SEHNR and CDR2 FQNEAQ (reference sequence). The CDR3 sequence: CASSHSFYEQYF. The CDR3 DNA reads TGTGCCAGCAGCCATAGTTTTTACGAGCAGTACTTC.

The chain has TRBV6-2 or TRBV6-3 and TRBJ1-1; no firm D call. Germline-derived CDR1 and CDR2 are MNHEY and SVGEGT. This CDR3 has 15 amino acids. The germline V and J ends were trimmed by 8 bases and 0 bases, with 16 bases remaining between them. CDR3 bases: TGTGCCAGCGGGTACAGACCGGATTTGAACACTGAAGCTTTCTTT. This encodes CASGYRPDLNTEAFF.

This clonotype has ten or more counts. The gene calls are TRBV20-1 and TRBJ2-7; D may be TRBD2 (5 bases). Germline V lookup: CDR1 DFQATT, CDR2 SNEGSKA (reference sequence). Trimming pared 5 bases from V and 1 base from J, leaving 15 bases between. The length of the CDR3 is 14 residues. In DNA, the CDR3 is TGCAGTGCTGTAGACGGGATACGGTCCTACGAGCAGTACTTC. It encodes CSAVDGIRSYEQYF.

This clonotype was recorded many times. V and J are TRBV4-1 and TRBJ2-5, with D possibly TRBD2 on 6 matching bases. CDR1 is MGHRA, CDR2 YSYEKL, per germline. CDR3 length: 14 amino acids. The ends were cut back, 4 bases at V and 5 bases at J, with 14 bases in the middle. The CDR3 DNA reads TGCGCCAGCAGCCCCTTTGAGGGAGGCGAGACCCAGTACTTC. As protein: CASSPFEGGETQYF.

This clonotype has ten or more counts. The J gene is TRBJ1-1, the V gene TRBV4-2; 8 bases match TRBD1. Germline V gives CDR1 LGHNA, CDR2 YNFKEQ. CDR3 length equals 17 residues. Unmatched junction bases numbered 9, after V lost 0 bases and J lost 3 bases. The CDR3 is CASSQDFRQGAYTEAFF. CDR3 DNA sequence: TGTGCCAGCAGCCAAGATTTTAGGCAGGGGGCCTACACTGAAGCTTTCTTT.

On this clonotype: Possible read error: a much larger clone is one base away. The V gene is TRBV12-3 or TRBV12-4, the J gene TRBJ2-7, with D perhaps matching TRBD1 or TRBD2 (5 bases each). The CDR3 consists of 14 residues. V dropped 3 bases and J dropped 7 bases, with 16 bases sitting between them. CDR3 nucleotides: TGTGCCAGCAGTTTCGGGACCCTGGGGTTGGAGCAGTACTTC. This sequence encodes CASSFGTLGLEQYF.

The chain combines TRBV28 with TRBJ1-2, with unresolved D. This CDR3 has 15 amino acids. Trimming took 2 bases from V and 5 from J, leaving 15 bases between them. CDR1 and CDR2 from the germline V gene are MDHEN and SYDVKM. CDR3 amino acids: CASSLEQPVRYGYTF. CDR3 sequence (DNA): TGTGCCAGCAGTTTAGAACAACCGGTCCGATATGGCTACACCTTC.

The CDR3 region has the DNA TGTGCCAGCAGTGACTTTCCAGGGAATTATGGCTACACCTTC. Its protein is CASSDFPGNYGYTF. The V gene is TRBV6-1, the J gene TRBJ1-2; perhaps TRBD1 as D (5 bases). Germline values: CDR1 MNHNS, CDR2 SASEGT. V was shortened by 3 bases and J by 5 bases, with 13 bases between the two germline ends. The CDR3 covers 14 residues.

The chain combines TRBV7-3 with TRBJ2-7; weak D call: TRBD2 (6 bases). V lost 1 base and J 4 bases, leaving 8 bases between the germline ends. In germline, CDR1 is SGHTA, CDR2 FQGTGA. This CDR3 spans 13 amino acids. The CDR3 sequence: CASSLSREYEQYF. CDR3 DNA sequence: TGTGCCAGCAGCTTAAGTCGGGAGTACGAGCAGTACTTC.

The gene calls are TRBV14 and TRBJ2-5, with 9 bases fitting TRBD1. Germline assignment: CDR1 SGHDN and CDR2 FVKESK. This CDR3 region has 15 residues. Trimming at V came to 4 bases and at J to 4 bases, leaving 7 bases not matched to a gene. DNA for the CDR3: TGTGCCAGCAGCCCCCGGACAGGGGCGGCAGAGACCCAGTACTTC. Translating gives CASSPRTGAAETQYF. The variable domain in full, completed from reference TRBV14 and TRBJ2-5, reads EAGVTQFPSHSVIEKGQTVTLRCDPISGHDNLYWYRRVMGKEIKFLLHFVKESKQDESGMPNNRFLAERTGGTYSTLKVQPAELEDSGVYFCASSPRTGAAETQYFGPGTRLLVL.

This clonotype was counted ten times or more. The chain couples TRBV12-3 or TRBV12-4 to TRBJ2-4, with D maybe TRBD1 (6 bases). The CDR3 is 13 residues long. V was clipped by 6 bases and J by 6 bases, with 12 bases between them. The CDR3 loop reads CASRNDRLNIQYF. The CDR3 region has the DNA TGTGCCAGCAGGAACGACAGGCTAAACATTCAGTACTTC.

This clonotype was found many times. The chain carries TRBV4-2 and TRBJ2-7; 11 bases are a match to TRBD2. This CDR3 contains 16 residues. From germline, CDR1 is LGHNA and CDR2 YNFKEQ. The V and J ends lost 4 bases and 4 bases, in that order; junction bases with no gene match: 9. The CDR3 DNA follows: TGTGCCAGCAGCCCAATAACTAGCGGGAGAGGGTACGAGCAGTACTTC. This codes for CASSPITSGRGYEQYF.